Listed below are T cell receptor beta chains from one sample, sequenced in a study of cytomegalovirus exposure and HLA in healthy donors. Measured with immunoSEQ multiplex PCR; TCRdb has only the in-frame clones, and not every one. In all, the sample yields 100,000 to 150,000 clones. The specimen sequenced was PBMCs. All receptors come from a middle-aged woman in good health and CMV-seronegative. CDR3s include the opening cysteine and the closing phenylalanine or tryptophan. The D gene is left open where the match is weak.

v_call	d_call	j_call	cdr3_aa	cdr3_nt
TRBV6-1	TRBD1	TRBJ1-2	CASTGTAYGYTF	TGTGCCAGCACCGGGACAGCCTATGGCTACACCTTC
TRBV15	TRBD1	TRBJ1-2	CATSGGGQGARGYTF	TGTGCCACCAGCGGGGGGGGACAGGGGGCGCGGGGCTACACCTTC
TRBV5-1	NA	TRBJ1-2	CASSFGQNYGYTF	TGCGCCAGCAGCTTTGGGCAGAACTATGGCTACACCTTC
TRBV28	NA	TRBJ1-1	CAGQPGMNTEAFF	TGTGCCGGTCAGCCAGGGATGAACACTGAAGCTTTCTTT
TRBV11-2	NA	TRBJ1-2	CASSSQTDYGYTF	TGTGCCAGCAGCTCCCAGACAGACTATGGCTACACCTTC
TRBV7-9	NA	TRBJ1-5	CASSQRGDQPQHF	TGTGCCAGCAGCCAACGGGGGGATCAGCCCCAGCATTTT
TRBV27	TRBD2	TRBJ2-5	CASSSPGTSGGRETQYF	TGTGCCAGCAGTTCTCCCGGGACTAGCGGGGGTAGGGAGACCCAGTACTTC
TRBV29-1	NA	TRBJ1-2	CSVGRREDGYTF	TGCAGCGTTGGTCGCAGGGAGGATGGCTACACCTTC
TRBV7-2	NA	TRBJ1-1	CASSLLFEAFF	TGTGCCAGCAGCTTATTATTTGAAGCTTTCTTT
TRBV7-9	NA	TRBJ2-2	CASSTSGTGELFF	TGTGCCAGCAGCACCTCAGGGACCGGGGAGCTGTTTTTT
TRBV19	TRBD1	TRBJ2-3	CASTTIQGTDTQYF	TGTGCCAGTACCACGATACAGGGGACCGATACGCAGTATTTT
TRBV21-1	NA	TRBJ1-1	CASKGTGQGVPLNTEAFF	TGTGCCAGCAAGGGAACGGGACAGGGGGTGCCCCTGAACACTGAAGCTTTCTTT